This T cell receptor (beta chain) was retrieved from a study of T cell responses to AZD1222 COVID-19 vaccine. The protocol was immunoSEQ multiplex PCR, while the TCRdb copy is restricted to in-frame clones and leaves out a portion. Of roughly 150,000 clones detected, about 92% appear once; the ten largest clones hold 5% to 6.5%. For this clone: Its target is unknown.

Analysis merged second doses at about 4 or about 12 weeks. The CDR3 is 17 residues long. Germline CDR1 is MDHEN and CDR2 is SYDVKM. Trimming cost V 5 bases and J 7 bases; bases outside gene matches: 8. Broader study findings: Baseline seropositivity occurred in only a handful of AZD1222 recipients. Females made up more of the donors, who were largely white British, and clonal diversity may have come out too low.

The sequence came from an adult who received the AZD1222 COVID-19 vaccine. J is TRBJ2-1 and V is TRBV28; 16 bases map to TRBD2. The source was peripheral blood, collected 28 days after the second AZD1222 dose. The CDR3 spells CASSRSGTSGRENEQFF. CDR3 nucleotide sequence: TGTGCCAGCAGTCGGTCCGGGACTAGCGGGAGGGAAAATGAGCAGTTCTTC.